This passage covers 16 T cell receptor beta chains from one sample sequenced in a study of blood T cell repertoires in COVID-19. Clones were read by immunoSEQ multiplex PCR, and TCRdb kept only the in-frame ones, dropping some. The table lists approximately 330,000 clones, roughly 90% of them singletons, with roughly 4% in the top ten. Sample: peripheral blood. Every receptor here comes from a woman aged 50 to 60 with active or convalescent COVID-19.

V and J are TRBV23-1 and TRBJ2-1, with D tentatively TRBD2 (5 bases). TRBV23-1 is marked as an open reading frame, function uncertain. The V end lost 3 bases, the J end lost 4 bases, and 19 bases lay between the germline ends. The CDR3 consists of 17 residues. The CDR3 DNA sequence: TGCGCCAGCAGTCATCCATCACGGGAAACCCTTTACAATGAGCAGTTCTTC. The encoded protein is CASSHPSRETLYNEQFF.

This chain links TRBV12-3 or TRBV12-4 with TRBJ2-7; D ambiguous. The CDR3 consists of 12 residues. Trimming took off 5 bases at V and 0 bases at J, with 5 bases between the two ends. CDR3 in DNA: TGTGCCAGCAGTCGTTTCTCCTACGAGCAGTACTTC. Its protein product is CASSRFSYEQYF.

Only one count was recorded for this clone. The V and J genes are TRBV27 and TRBJ1-6; 9 nucleotides align to TRBD1. CDR3 length: 14 amino acids. From germline, CDR1 is MNHEY and CDR2 SMNVEV (reference sequence). V shed 4 bases, J shed 10 bases, and the junction held 5 bases outside the gene matches. CDR3 sequence: CASSSPGQGSPLHF. The CDR3 DNA sequence: TGTGCCAGCAGTTCGCCGGGACAGGGCTCACCCCTCCACTTT.

The chain has TRBV10-3 and TRBJ2-2; 8 positions match TRBD1. CDR3 size: 17 residues. CDR1 is ENHRY and CDR2 is SYGVKD in the germline V gene. V lost 3 bases, J lost 4 bases, and 10 bases stayed unmatched. The CDR3 sequence: CAISDPTRQGRTGELFF. The CDR3 DNA sequence: TGTGCCATCAGTGACCCCACAAGACAGGGGCGCACCGGGGAGCTGTTTTTT.

V and J are TRBV7-9 and TRBJ2-4; 10 positions match TRBD1. The CDR3 is made up of 15 amino acids. The germline V gene encodes CDR1 SEHNR and CDR2 FQNEAQ (reference sequence). Trimming cost V 1 base and J 5 bases; bases outside gene matches: 2. The CDR3: CASSLVGTGENIQYF. For the CDR3, the DNA is TGTGCCAGCAGCTTAGTGGGGACAGGGGAAAACATTCAGTACTTC. Based on the CDR3 plus reference TRBV7-9 and TRBJ2-4, the full variable domain is DTGVSQNPRHKITKRGQNVTFRCDPISEHNRLYWYRQTLGQGPEFLTYFQNEAQLEKSRLLSDRFSAERPKGSFSTLEIQRTEQGDSAMYLCASSLVGTGENIQYFGAGTRLSVL.

The rearrangement links TRBV5-6 to TRBJ2-7; the match to TRBD1 covers 9 bases. The CDR3 runs 15 residues. Germline CDR1 is SGHDT and CDR2 is YYEEEE. V lost 3 bases to trimming and J lost 5 bases; unmatched junction nucleotides: 9. The CDR3 region has the DNA TGTGCCAGCAGCTCAAATTCGGGACAGGGCAACGAGCAGTACTTC. It codes for CASSSNSGQGNEQYF.

The chain joins TRBV5-1 to TRBJ2-7, with 7 bases identical to TRBD1. V lost 3 bases to trimming and J lost 5 bases; unmatched junction nucleotides: 11. Germline V lookup: CDR1 SGHRS, CDR2 YFSETQ. This CDR3 has 15 amino acids. The CDR3 loop reads CASSSGDRVLDEQYF. The DNA of the CDR3 is TGCGCCAGCAGCTCCGGAGACAGGGTTTTGGACGAGCAGTACTTC.

The chain has TRBV5-1 and TRBJ2-7; 8 nucleotides agree with TRBD1. V lost 0 bases, J lost 5 bases, and 4 bases stayed unmatched. Germline V gives CDR1 SGHRS, CDR2 YFSETQ. The CDR3 sequence is 14 residues long. The CDR3 loop reads CASSLGTGLNEQYF. CDR3 coding DNA: TGCGCCAGCAGCTTGGGGACAGGGTTAAACGAGCAGTACTTC.

V usage is TRBV11-2 and J usage is TRBJ2-1; 10 nucleotides line up with TRBD1. This CDR3 has 15 amino acids. Germline V CDR1 and CDR2: SGHAT, FQNNGV. J gave up 6 bases and V 1 base, and 3 bases lay outside the gene matches. The CDR3 loop is CASSLVGTGVNEQFF. CDR3 nucleotides: TGTGCCAGCAGCTTAGTTGGGACAGGGGTCAATGAGCAGTTCTTC.

The V gene is TRBV5-1, the J gene TRBJ1-1; 7 positions match TRBD1. After removal of 6 bases from V and 4 bases from J, the junction contained 12 bases not matched to a gene. Germline-derived CDR1 and CDR2 are SGHRS and YFSETQ. This CDR3 is built from 15 residues. The CDR3 bases are TGCGCCAGCAACCCAGACAGGGCTCGGCGCACTGAAGCTTTCTTT. Residues: CASNPDRARRTEAFF.

V usage is TRBV5-1 and J usage is TRBJ2-1; a possible D gene is TRBD1 (5 bases). In germline, CDR1 is SGHRS, CDR2 YFSETQ. Trimming shortened V by 2 bases and J by 6 bases, and 12 bases separated the two germline ends. This CDR3 region has 14 residues. This CDR3 reads CASSFSRQGNEQFF. In DNA form, the CDR3 reads TGCGCCAGCAGCTTTTCCCGTCAGGGCAATGAGCAGTTCTTC.

The chain has TRBV5-4 and TRBJ1-2, with 11 bases matching TRBD1. The CDR3 totals 15 residues. The junction had 8 bases not matched to a gene; V was cut back by 6 bases and J by 4 bases. Germline V CDR1 and CDR2: SGHNT, YYREEE (reference sequence). CDR3 nucleotide sequence: TGTGCCAGCACCAAGGCGGGACAGGGGGTCTATGGCTACACCTTC. Amino acid sequence: CASTKAGQGVYGYTF.

The gene calls are TRBV29-1 and TRBJ2-5; 8 bases align to TRBD2. Germline CDR1 and CDR2: SQVTM and ANQGSEA. V was pared by 0 bases and J by 3 bases, with 9 bases of the junction left unmatched. The CDR3 runs to 16 residues. As DNA, the CDR3 is TGCAGCGTTGAAGATGCCCCAAACGGGGGGGAAGAGACCCAGTACTTC. It translates to CSVEDAPNGGEETQYF.

The chain carries TRBV6-2 or TRBV6-3 and TRBJ1-5, with 7 bases identical to TRBD1. The germline V gene has CDR1 MNHEY and CDR2 SVGEGT. This CDR3 has 15 amino acids. Trimming at V came to 2 bases and at J to 9 bases, leaving 10 bases not matched to a gene. The CDR3 DNA is TGTGCCAGCAGTTACGATGGCAGGGGGATTGGGCCCCAGCATTTT. It encodes CASSYDGRGIGPQHF.

This rearrangement joins TRBV6-6 to TRBJ2-3, with TRBD2 matching over 8 bases. The CDR3 is 15 amino acids. The germline gives CDR1 MNHNY, CDR2 SVGAGI (reference sequence). With 5 bases clipped from V and 6 bases from J, the junction kept 10 bases outside the gene matches. The DNA for the CDR3 is TGTGCCAGCAGTCCCGGGACTAGATCGGGCGATACGCAGTATTTT. Amino acid sequence: CASSPGTRSGDTQYF.

This clone was recorded only once. This chain uses TRBV5-5 with TRBJ1-6; D ambiguous. The CDR3 is made up of 16 amino acids. V lost 4 bases and J lost 0, with 11 bases in between. Germline CDR1 reads SGHKS; CDR2 reads YYEKEE (reference sequence). The CDR3 here is CASSPRFNSYNSPLHF. The CDR3 DNA reads TGTGCCAGCAGCCCGAGGTTTAACTCCTATAATTCACCCCTCCACTTT. The variable domain in full, completed from reference TRBV5-5 and TRBJ1-6, reads DAGVTQSPTHLIKTRGQQVTLRCSPISGHKSVSWYQQVLGQGPQFIFQYYEKEERGRGNFPDRFSARQFPNYSSELNVNALLLGDSALYLCASSPRFNSYNSPLHFGNGTRLTVT.